This TCR beta chain emerged from a study of cytomegalovirus exposure and HLA in healthy donors. On the study more broadly: Around 78 million unique TCRs, all from HLA-typed donors, were included in an early release of the data. Regarding the study as a whole: The Asian-associated ancestry cluster reportedly had fewer N-insertions than the approximately 670-donor mean in a later analysis. A later analysis found most CMV-associated TCR beta chains apparently HLA-restricted.

Germline V CDR1 and CDR2: SGDLS, YYNGEE. This CDR3 spans 14 amino acids. With 3 bases clipped from V and 4 bases from J, the junction kept 6 bases outside the gene matches. PCR amplification relied on 60 Vbeta primers (plus 13 Jbeta primers). Here immunoSEQ multiplex PCR was the method, and the copy in TCRdb shows in-frame clones only, minus some. The table has about 190,000 clones, roughly 80% seen once. Concerning this clone: Its antigen is as yet unknown.

The sequencing input was PBMCs. The receptor was isolated from a boy under 18 in good health and CMV-seronegative. This chain joins TRBV9 and TRBJ1-2, with 7 nucleotides matching TRBD1. The CDR3 is CASSDRQGGYGYTF. CDR3 DNA sequence: TGTGCCAGCAGCGACAGACAGGGAGGCTATGGCTACACCTTC.